This T cell receptor beta chain was recorded in a study of T-cell memory formation after mild COVID-19. The study, taken as a whole, reports: Later expanders leaned toward CD4+, whereas clones contracting from day 15 to 85 were balanced CD4/CD8.

This clonotype has ten or more counts. Its antigen is still unknown. Trimming removed 0 bases at V and 5 bases at J, with 10 bases between. This CDR3 has 14 residues. Germline lookup yields CDR1 SGHTA and CDR2 FQGNSA. TCRdb recomputed calls from the 5' RACE reads with MiXCR, one row per CDR3 protein. The data contain tens of thousands of distinct CDR3 sequences, 20% to 25% of them singletons. V usage is TRBV7-2 and J usage is TRBJ2-5, with D possibly being TRBD1 or TRBD2 (5 bases each). This TCR came from an adult who had mild COVID-19 (a few samples of this study predate the infection). Cell type and time point are not known. Source material: PBMCs or a T cell subset sorted from them (not recorded which). The CDR3 region is CASSLAGPGETQYF. The CDR3, as DNA: TGTGCCAGCAGCTTAGCGGGACCTGGGGAGACCCAGTACTTC.